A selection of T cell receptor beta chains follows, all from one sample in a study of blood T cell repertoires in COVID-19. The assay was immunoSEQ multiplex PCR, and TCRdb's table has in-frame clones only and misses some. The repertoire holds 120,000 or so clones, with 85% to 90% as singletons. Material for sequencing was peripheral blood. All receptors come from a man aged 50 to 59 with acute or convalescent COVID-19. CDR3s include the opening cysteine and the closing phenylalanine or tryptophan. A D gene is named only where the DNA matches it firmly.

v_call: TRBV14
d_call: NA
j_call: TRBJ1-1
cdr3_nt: TGTGCCAGCAGCCTGAGGGCAGGATTGTTGAACACTGAAGCTTTCTTT
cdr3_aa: CASSLRAGLLNTEAFF

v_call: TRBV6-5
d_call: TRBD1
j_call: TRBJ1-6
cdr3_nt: TGTGCCAGCACTTCAGGACAGGGTTTGCACTTT
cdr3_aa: CASTSGQGLHF

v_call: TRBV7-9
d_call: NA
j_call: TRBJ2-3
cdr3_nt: TGTGCCAGCAGCCCGACTCGGCTAGGCACAGATACGCAGTATTTT
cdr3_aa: CASSPTRLGTDTQYF

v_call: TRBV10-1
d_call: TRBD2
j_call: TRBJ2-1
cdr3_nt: TGCGCCAGCAGTAAGAAAGCGGGGAGCTCCTACAATGAGCAGTTCTTC
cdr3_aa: CASSKKAGSSYNEQFF

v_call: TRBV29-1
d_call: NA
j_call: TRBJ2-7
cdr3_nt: TGCAGCGTTGATGGGGGGACAGTTACCGAGCAGTACTTC
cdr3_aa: CSVDGGTVTEQYF

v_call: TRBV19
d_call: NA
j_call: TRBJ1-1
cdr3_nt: TGTGCCAGTAGGACTAGCAGGGCAGGGAACACTGAAGCTTTCTTT
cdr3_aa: CASRTSRAGNTEAFF

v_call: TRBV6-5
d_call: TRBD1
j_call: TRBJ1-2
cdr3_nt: TGTGCCACCACCCGAGGACAGGGGGACTATGGCTACACCTTC
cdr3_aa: CATTRGQGDYGYTF

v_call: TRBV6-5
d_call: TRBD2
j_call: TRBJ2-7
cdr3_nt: TGTGCCAGCAGCCTCCCGGGCGCCGGCGGGAGCGAGCAGTACTTC
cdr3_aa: CASSLPGAGGSEQYF

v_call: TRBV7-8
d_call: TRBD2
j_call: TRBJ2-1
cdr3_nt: TGTGCCAGCAGCCCCTTGACTAGCGGGAGTTTCTTCTTC
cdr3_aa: CASSPLTSGSFFF

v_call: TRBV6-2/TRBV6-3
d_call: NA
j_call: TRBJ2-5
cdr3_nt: TGTGCCAGCAGTTACACAGGCAGGGAGGAAGAGACCCAGTACTTC
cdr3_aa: CASSYTGREEETQYF

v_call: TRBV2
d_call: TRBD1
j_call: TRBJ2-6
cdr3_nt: TGTGCCAGCAGGGGAATCGGCACAGGGGCCAGCTCTGGGGCCAACGTCCTGACTTTC
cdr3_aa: CASRGIGTGASSGANVLTF

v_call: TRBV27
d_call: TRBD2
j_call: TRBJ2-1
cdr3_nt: TGTGCCAGCAGAAAGACAGGGACTAGCGGCTACAATGAGCAGTTCTTC
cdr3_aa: CASRKTGTSGYNEQFF

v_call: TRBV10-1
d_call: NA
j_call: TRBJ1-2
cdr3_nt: TGCGCCAGCAGTATTCCCCGGGGCTATGGCTACACCTTC
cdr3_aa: CASSIPRGYGYTF

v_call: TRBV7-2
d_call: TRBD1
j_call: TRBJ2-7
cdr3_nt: TGTGCCAGCAGCCATGGACAGGGGACGTCCTACGAGCAGTACTTC
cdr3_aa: CASSHGQGTSYEQYF

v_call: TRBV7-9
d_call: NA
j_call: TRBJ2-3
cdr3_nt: TGTGCCCGCTCACAGTCTGATACAGATACGCAGTATTTT
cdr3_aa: CARSQSDTDTQYF

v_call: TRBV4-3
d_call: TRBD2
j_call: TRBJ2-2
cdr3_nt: TGCGCCAGCAGCCAAGATCTGCCTAGCGGGAGCTACACCGGGGAGCTGTTTTTT
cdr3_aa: CASSQDLPSGSYTGELFF

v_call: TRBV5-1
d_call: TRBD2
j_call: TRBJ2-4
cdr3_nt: TGCGCCAGCAGCTACGATCTAGCGGGAGCCAAAAACATTCAGTACTTC
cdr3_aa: CASSYDLAGAKNIQYF

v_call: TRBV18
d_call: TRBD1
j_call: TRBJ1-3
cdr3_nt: TGTGCCAGCTCCCAGGGACAGATGGACTCTGGAAACACCATATATTTT
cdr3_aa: CASSQGQMDSGNTIYF

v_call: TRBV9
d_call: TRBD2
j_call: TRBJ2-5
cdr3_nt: TGTGCCAGCAGCGTCCTAGCGGGGCTTCAAGAGACCCAGTACTTC
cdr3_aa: CASSVLAGLQETQYF

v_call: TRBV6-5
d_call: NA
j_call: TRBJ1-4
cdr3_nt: TGTGCCACGAAAACGGGAACTAATGAAAAACTGTTTTTT
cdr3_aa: CATKTGTNEKLFF

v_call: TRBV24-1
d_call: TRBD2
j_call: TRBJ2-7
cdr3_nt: TGTGCCACTCAAATCGGGGGGGGAGTGGGCGAGCAGTACTTC
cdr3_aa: CATQIGGGVGEQYF

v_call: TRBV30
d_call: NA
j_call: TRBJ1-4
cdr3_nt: TGTGCCTGGAGTGAGAAAGGGAGAGGTAATGAAAAACTGTTTTTT
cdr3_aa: CAWSEKGRGNEKLFF

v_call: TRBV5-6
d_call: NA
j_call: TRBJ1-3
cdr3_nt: TGTGCCAGCAGCTTGGAGGCAGGCTCTGGAAACACCATATATTTT
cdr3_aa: CASSLEAGSGNTIYF

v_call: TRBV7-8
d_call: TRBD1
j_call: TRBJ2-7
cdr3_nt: TGTGCCAGCAGCCCCAGGGACAGGGCCATCTACGAGCAGTACTTC
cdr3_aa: CASSPRDRAIYEQYF

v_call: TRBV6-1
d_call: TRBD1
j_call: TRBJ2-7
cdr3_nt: TGTGCCAGCAGTGAAGTCAGCCGGGACAGCGAGCAGTACTTC
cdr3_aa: CASSEVSRDSEQYF

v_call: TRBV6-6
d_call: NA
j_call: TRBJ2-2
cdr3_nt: TGTGCCAGCAGATTGGCTGAGGGAGGAAGCGCCGGGGAGCTGTTTTTT
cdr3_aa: CASRLAEGGSAGELFF

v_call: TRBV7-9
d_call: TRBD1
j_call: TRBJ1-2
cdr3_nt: TGTGCCAGCAGCCCGTATTTGACAGGGTATGGCTACACCTTC
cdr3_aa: CASSPYLTGYGYTF

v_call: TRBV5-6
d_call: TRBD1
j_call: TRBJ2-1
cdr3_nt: TGTGCCAGCAGCCTGCCCGGGACAGTTGGCGGTGAGCAGTTCTTC
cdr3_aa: CASSLPGTVGGEQFF

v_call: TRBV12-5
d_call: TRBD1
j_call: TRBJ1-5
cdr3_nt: TGTGCTAGTGGTAAGGGACAGGGAATTCAGCCCCAGCATTTT
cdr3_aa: CASGKGQGIQPQHF

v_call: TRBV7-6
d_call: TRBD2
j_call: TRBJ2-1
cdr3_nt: TGTGCCAGCAGCTTGGATGGAGGGGGACTAGTTTTCAATGAGCAGTTCTTC
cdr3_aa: CASSLDGGGLVFNEQFF